The sequence of this T cell receptor (beta chain) was determined in a study of cytomegalovirus exposure and HLA in healthy donors. Study-wide background: The study's early data release held about 85 million unique TCRs from HLA-typed donors.

The study ran its PCR with 60 Vbeta and 13 Jbeta primers. Method: immunoSEQ multiplex PCR; TCRdb's copy keeps in-frame clones and lacks some. With under 70,000 clones in the sample, the ten largest clones hold 8.9%. Concerning this clone itself: The antigen remains unidentified. Additional DNA sequences in this sample encode the identical CDR3.

Study-level results: Investigators reported approximately 150 TCR beta chains as tied to cytomegalovirus. It was shown in a later analysis that HLA-associated TCR beta chains were more clonally expanded than other, equally common chains.

This CDR3 spans 12 amino acids. The germline V and J ends were trimmed by 1 base and 4 bases, with 4 bases remaining between them. Germline lookup yields CDR1 LNHDA and CDR2 SQIVND (reference sequence). The TCR sequence derives from a man aged 50 or older in good health and CMV-seropositive. The sample consisted of PBMCs. J is TRBJ1-1 and V is TRBV19; unclear D gene. The CDR3, as DNA: TGTGCCAGTAGTATAGCCGGCACTGAAGCTTTCTTT. Translating it yields CASSIAGTEAFF.